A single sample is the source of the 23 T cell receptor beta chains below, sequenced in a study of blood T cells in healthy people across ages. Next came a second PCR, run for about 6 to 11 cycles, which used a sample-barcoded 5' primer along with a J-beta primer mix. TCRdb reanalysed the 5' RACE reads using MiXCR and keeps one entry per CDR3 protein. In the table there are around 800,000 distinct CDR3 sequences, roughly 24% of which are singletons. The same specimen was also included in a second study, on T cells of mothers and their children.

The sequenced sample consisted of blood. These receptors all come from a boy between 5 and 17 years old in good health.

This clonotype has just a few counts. The CDR3 loop reads CSAEGQGVRYEQFF. CDR3 DNA: TGCAGTGCGGAAGGACAGGGGGTTAGGTATGAGCAGTTCTTC. V usage is TRBV20-1 and J usage is TRBJ2-1; 10 bases match TRBD1. With V trimmed by 6 bases and J by 8 bases, 10 bases remained unmatched. The CDR3 length is 14 residues. The germline V gene encodes CDR1 DFQATT and CDR2 SNEGSKA (reference sequence).

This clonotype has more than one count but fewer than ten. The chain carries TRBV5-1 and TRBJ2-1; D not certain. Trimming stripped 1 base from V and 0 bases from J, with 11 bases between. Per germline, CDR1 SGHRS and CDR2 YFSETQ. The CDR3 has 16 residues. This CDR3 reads CASSLLGRPSYNEQFF. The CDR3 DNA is TGCGCCAGCAGCTTGTTGGGCAGACCCTCCTACAATGAGCAGTTCTTC.

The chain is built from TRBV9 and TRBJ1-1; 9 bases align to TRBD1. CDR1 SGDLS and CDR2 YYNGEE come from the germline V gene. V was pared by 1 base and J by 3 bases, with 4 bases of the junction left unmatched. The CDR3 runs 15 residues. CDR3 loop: CASSVQGQGHTEAFF. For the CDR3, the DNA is TGTGCCAGCAGCGTACAGGGACAGGGTCACACTGAAGCTTTCTTT.

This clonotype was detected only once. The CDR3 coding sequence is TGCAGTGCTAGTTCAGCATCTGACAGTGGGTATTTT. Its protein is CSASSASDSGYF. V gene TRBV20-1 combines with J gene TRBJ2-3; perhaps TRBD1 as D (5 bases). V was trimmed by 3 bases and J by 14 bases, leaving 18 bases between them. The CDR3 has 12 amino acids. CDR1 and CDR2 (germline): DFQATT, SNEGSKA (reference sequence).

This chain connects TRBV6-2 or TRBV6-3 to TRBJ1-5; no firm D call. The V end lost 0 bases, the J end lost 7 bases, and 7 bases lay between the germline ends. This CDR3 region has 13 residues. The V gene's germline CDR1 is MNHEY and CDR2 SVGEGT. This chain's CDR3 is CASSYSLRQPQHF. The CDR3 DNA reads TGTGCCAGCAGTTACTCGTTGCGGCAGCCCCAGCATTTT.

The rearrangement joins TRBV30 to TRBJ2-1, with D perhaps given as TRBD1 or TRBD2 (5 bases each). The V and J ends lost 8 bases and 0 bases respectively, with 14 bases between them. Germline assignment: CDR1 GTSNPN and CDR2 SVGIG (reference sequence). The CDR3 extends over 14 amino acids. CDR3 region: CAGGYESSYNEQFF. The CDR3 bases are TGTGCCGGGGGTTATGAGAGCTCCTACAATGAGCAGTTCTTC.

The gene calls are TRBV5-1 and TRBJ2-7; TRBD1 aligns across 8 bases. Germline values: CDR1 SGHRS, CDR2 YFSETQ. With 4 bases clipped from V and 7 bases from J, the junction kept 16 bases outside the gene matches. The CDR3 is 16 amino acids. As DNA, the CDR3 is TGCGCCAGCAGCGCAAGACCGGGACAGGCTATAGGGGAGCAGTACTTC. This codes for CASSARPGQAIGEQYF.

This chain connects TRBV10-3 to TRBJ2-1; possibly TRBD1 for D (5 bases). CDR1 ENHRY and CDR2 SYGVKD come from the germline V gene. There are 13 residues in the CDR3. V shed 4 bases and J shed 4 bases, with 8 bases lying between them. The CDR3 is CAISGGSYNEQFF. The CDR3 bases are TGTGCCATCAGTGGGGGCAGTTACAATGAGCAGTTCTTC.

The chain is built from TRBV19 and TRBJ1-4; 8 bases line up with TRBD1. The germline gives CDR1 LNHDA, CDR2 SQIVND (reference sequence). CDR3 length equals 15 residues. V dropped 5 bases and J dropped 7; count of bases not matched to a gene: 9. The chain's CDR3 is CASSLRTGSSEKLFF. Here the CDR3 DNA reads TGTGCCAGTAGTCTCCGGACAGGGTCAAGTGAAAAACTGTTTTTT.

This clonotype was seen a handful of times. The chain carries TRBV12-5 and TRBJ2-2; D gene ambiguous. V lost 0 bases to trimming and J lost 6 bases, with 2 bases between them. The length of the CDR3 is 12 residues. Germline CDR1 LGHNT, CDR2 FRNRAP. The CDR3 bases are TGTGCTAGTGGTTTGGTAGCCGGGGAGCTGTTTTTT. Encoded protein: CASGLVAGELFF.

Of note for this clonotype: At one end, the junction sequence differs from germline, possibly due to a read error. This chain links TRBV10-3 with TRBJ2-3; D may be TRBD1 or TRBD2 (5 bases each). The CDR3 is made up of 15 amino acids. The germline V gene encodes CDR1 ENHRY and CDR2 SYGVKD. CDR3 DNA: TGTGCCATCAGTGAGTCTGGGACCGCCTGGGAGACCCAGTACTTT. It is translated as CAISESGTAWETQYF.

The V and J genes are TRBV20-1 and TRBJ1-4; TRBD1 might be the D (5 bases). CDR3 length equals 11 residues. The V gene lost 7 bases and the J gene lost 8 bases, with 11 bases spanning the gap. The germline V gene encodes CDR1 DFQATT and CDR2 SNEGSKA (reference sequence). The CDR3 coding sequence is TGCAGTGGAGGGGAGGCGGAAAAACTGTTTTTT. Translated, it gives CSGGEAEKLFF.

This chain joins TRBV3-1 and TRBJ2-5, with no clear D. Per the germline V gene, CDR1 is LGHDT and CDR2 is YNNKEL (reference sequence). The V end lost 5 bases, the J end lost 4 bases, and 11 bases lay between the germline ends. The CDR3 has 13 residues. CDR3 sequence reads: CASSYKRRETQYF. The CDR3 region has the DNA TGTGCCAGCAGCTATAAGAGGCGAGAGACCCAGTACTTC.

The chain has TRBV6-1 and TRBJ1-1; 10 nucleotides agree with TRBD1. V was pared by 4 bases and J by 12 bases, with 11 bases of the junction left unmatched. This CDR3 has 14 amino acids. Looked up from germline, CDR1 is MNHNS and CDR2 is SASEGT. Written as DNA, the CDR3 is TGTGCCAGCAGTGCACCCGAGACAGGGGGCGAGACTTTCTTT. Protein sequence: CASSAPETGGETFF.

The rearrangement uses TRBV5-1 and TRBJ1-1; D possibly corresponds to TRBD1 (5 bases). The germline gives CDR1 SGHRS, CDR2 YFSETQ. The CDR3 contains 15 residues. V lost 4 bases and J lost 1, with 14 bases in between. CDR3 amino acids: CASSRDRGANTEAFF. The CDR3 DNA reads TGCGCCAGCAGCAGGGATCGGGGCGCGAACACTGAAGCTTTCTTT. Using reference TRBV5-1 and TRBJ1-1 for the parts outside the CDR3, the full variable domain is KAGVTQTPRYLIKTRGQQVTLSCSPISGHRSVSWYQQTPGQGLQFLFEYFSETQRNKGNFPGRFSGRQFSNSRSEMNVSTLELGDSALYLCASSRDRGANTEAFFGQGTRLTVV.

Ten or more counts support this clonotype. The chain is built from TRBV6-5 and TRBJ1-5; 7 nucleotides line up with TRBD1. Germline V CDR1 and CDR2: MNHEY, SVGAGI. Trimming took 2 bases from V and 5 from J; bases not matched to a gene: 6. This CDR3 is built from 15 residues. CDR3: CASSYTRGRDQPQHF. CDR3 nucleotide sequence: TGTGCCAGCAGTTACACGAGGGGGCGCGATCAGCCCCAGCATTTT.

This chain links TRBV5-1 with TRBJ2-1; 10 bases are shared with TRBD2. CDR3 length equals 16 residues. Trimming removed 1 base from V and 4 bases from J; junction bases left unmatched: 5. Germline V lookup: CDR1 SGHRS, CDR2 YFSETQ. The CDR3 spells CASSLPLAGDYNEQFF. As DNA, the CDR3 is TGCGCCAGCAGCTTGCCGCTAGCGGGGGATTACAATGAGCAGTTCTTC.

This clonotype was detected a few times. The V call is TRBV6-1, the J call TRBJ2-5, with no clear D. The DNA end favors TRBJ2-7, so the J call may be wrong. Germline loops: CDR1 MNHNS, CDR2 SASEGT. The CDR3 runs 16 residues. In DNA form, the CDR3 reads TGTGCCAGCAGTGAAGCTGCAGGCCTTAGCTCCTACGAGCAGTACTTC. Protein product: CASSEAAGLSSYEQYF.

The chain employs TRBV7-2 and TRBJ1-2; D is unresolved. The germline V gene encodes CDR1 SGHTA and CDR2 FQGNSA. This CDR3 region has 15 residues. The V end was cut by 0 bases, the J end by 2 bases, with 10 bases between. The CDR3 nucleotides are TGTGCCAGCAGCTTAGCGGACCCACCCAACTATGGCTACACCTTC. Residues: CASSLADPPNYGYTF. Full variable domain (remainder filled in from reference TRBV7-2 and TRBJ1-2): GAGVSQSPSNKVTEKGKDVELRCDPISGHTALYWYRQSLGQGLEFLIYFQGNSAPDKSGLPSDRFSAERTGGSVSTLTIQRTQQEDSAVYLCASSLADPPNYGYTFGSGTRLTVV.

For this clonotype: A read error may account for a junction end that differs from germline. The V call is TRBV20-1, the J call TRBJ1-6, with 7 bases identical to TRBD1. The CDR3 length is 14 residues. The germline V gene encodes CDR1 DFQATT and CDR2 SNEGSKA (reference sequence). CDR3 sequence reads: CSARVTGYNPPLHF. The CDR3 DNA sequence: TGCAGTGCTAGAGTGACAGGGTATAATCCACCCCTCCACTTT.

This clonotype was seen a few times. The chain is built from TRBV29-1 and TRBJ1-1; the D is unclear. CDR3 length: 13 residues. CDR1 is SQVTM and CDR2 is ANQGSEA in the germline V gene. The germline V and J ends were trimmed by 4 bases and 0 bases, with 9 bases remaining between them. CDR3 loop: CSVGGIMNTEAFF. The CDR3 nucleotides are TGCAGCGTTGGAGGGATTATGAACACTGAAGCTTTCTTT.

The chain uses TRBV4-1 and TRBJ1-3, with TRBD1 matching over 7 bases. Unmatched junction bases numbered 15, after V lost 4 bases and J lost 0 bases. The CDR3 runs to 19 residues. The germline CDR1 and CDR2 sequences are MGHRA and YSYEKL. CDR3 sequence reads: CASSLKGWTGEFSGNTIYF. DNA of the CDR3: TGCGCCAGCAGCCTAAAAGGCTGGACAGGCGAATTCTCTGGAAACACCATATATTTT.

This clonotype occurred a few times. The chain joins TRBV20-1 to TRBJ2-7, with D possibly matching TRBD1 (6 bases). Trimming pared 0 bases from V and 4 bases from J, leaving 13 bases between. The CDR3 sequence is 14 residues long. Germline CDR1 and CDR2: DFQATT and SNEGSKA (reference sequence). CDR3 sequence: CSAREGQGRYEQYF. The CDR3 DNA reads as TGCAGTGCTAGAGAGGGACAAGGACGTTACGAGCAGTACTTC.